This TCR beta chain stems from a study of CD4 T cell repertoires in COVID-19. Study-level information: CFSE-low cells expanded roughly 11 days with IL-2, then restimulated with other coronavirus spikes. Points from the study as a whole: Between roughly 6.5 and 27% of SARS-CoV-2 clonotypes also appeared in SARS-CoV and/or HKU1 spike cultures. Several top expanded SARS-CoV-2-reactive clonotypes were shared by two or three memory subsets.

The table came from immunoSEQ multiplex PCR; TCRdb's copy has only in-frame clones and leaves some out. This table holds under 8,500 clones, around four fifths found once. Looked up from germline, CDR1 is KGHSH and CDR2 is LQKENI. This CDR3 region has 13 residues. Trimming removed 3 bases at V and 3 bases at J, with 9 bases between. These memory T cells were uncultured and sequenced directly after ex vivo isolation. Remarks on this clone: The antigen is unknown.

Source: effector memory CD4+ T cells from blood, taken before the COVID-19 pandemic. The gene calls are TRBV18 and TRBJ2-7, with D possibly matching TRBD1 (6 bases). The TCR originated in a human donor who had COVID-19. This chain's CDR3 is CASSPIGGYEQYF. CDR3 DNA sequence: TGTGCCAGCTCACCTATAGGGGGCTACGAGCAGTACTTC. Based on the CDR3 plus reference TRBV18 and TRBJ2-7, the full variable domain is NAGVMQNPRHLVRRRGQEARLRCSPMKGHSHVYWYRQLPEEGLKFMVYLQKENIIDESGMPKERFSAEFPKEGPSILRIQQVVRGDSAAYFCASSPIGGYEQYFGPGTRLTVT.